This is a list of T cell receptor beta chains from one sample in a study of CD8 T cells in ankylosing spondylitis. One entry per CDR3 protein, called by TCRdb with MiXCR from the 5' RACE reads. In the table there are 330,000 or so distinct CDR3 sequences, 7% to 9% of which are singletons. The sample comprised blood, either unsorted or a sorted T cell fraction (not recorded which). Source of these receptors: a male donor with ankylosing spondylitis. Both conserved end residues are part of each CDR3. D genes are given only for firm matches. Part of the rows lack a size; the others show once, few, many or a class for expanded clones.

d_call,clone_size,v_call,j_call,cdr3_nt,cdr3_aa
-,-,TRBV19,TRBJ2-3,TGTGCCAGTAGTGGGACTGGGACGCAGTATTTT,CASSGTGTQYF
-,-,TRBV27,TRBJ1-5,TGTGCCAGCAGTTTAGGGCCCGTCGGTCAGCCCCAGCATTTT,CASSLGPVGQPQHF
-,-,TRBV9,TRBJ2-1,TGTGCCAGCAGCGTAACGCTTACGGCGGATGAGCAGTTCTTC,CASSVTLTADEQFF
TRBD1,few,TRBV6-4,TRBJ1-2,TGTGCCAGCAGTGAACAGGGGACGTATGGCTACACCTTC,CASSEQGTYGYTF
TRBD2,-,TRBV28,TRBJ2-3,TGTGCCAGCAGTTTCGGGGGAGGGTTTTACACAGATACGCAGTATTTT,CASSFGGGFYTDTQYF
-,-,TRBV3-1,TRBJ2-7,TGTGCCAGCAGCCAAGATCTGGCCAGGGACCACGAGCAGTACTTC,CASSQDLARDHEQYF
-,many,TRBV4-3,TRBJ2-2,TGCGCCAGCAGCCAAGACTGGCTGGGCGGGGAGCTGTTTTTT,CASSQDWLGGELFF
-,few,TRBV11-1,TRBJ2-5,TGTGCCAGCAGCTTAGCAGTGGGTGTCCAGTACTTC,CASSLAVGVQYF
-,few,TRBV6-2/TRBV6-3,TRBJ1-5,TGTGCCAGCAGTTACGAGGGGGTGCGCAATCAGCCCCAGCATTTT,CASSYEGVRNQPQHF
-,many,TRBV7-9,TRBJ1-5,TGTGCCAGCAGCTTAGGTGGGGGCCCGAGTAGTCAGCCCCAGCATTTT,CASSLGGGPSSQPQHF
TRBD1,few,TRBV18,TRBJ2-3,TGTGCCAGCTCATCAAGACAGGGGGGGACAGATACGCAGTATTTT,CASSSRQGGTDTQYF
TRBD2,few,TRBV2,TRBJ2-7,TGTGCCAGCATGCCGGGCAGCGGGAGGCCGTACGAGCAGTACTTC,CASMPGSGRPYEQYF
TRBD1,-,TRBV11-2,TRBJ2-7,TGTGCCAGCAGCTTAGCCGGGACAGGGTTAGTTCTGCAGTACTTC,CASSLAGTGLVLQYF
-,few,TRBV29-1,TRBJ2-1,TGCAGCGTTGATACTAGCTCCTACAATGAGCAGTTCTTC,CSVDTSSYNEQFF
TRBD1,-,TRBV15,TRBJ1-2,TGTGCCACCAGCGGAGGGGACAGGGCCCACTATGGCTACACCTTC,CATSGGDRAHYGYTF
TRBD1,many,TRBV29-1,TRBJ1-1,TGCAGCGTTCATGTAACAGGGGACACTGAAGCTTTCTTT,CSVHVTGDTEAFF
-,-,TRBV20-1,TRBJ1-1,TGCAGTGCTAGATCGCCAATCGGGGGCTCCACTGAAGCTTTCTTT,CSARSPIGGSTEAFF
-,few,TRBV6-1,TRBJ1-3,TGTGCCAGCAGTGAAAGGGAGTTCTCTGGAAACACCATATATTTT,CASSEREFSGNTIYF
-,many,TRBV11-3,TRBJ1-1,TGTGCCAGCAGCCCAACAGGGAGATCCCCGAACACTGAAGCTTTCTTT,CASSPTGRSPNTEAFF
-,few,TRBV29-1,TRBJ2-1,TGCAGCTCCCTGGGGGGTATGCGGAATGAGCAGTTCTTC,CSSLGGMRNEQFF
-,many,TRBV2,TRBJ2-3,TGTGCCAGCAGTGACGGAGGAGGCACAGATACGCAGTATTTT,CASSDGGGTDTQYF
-,once,TRBV27,TRBJ2-1,TGTGCCAGCGATCGGACTGCGACCTACAATGAGCAGTTCTTC,CASDRTATYNEQFF
-,many,TRBV9,TRBJ1-1,TGTGCCAGCAGCGTCCAGGTGAACACTGAAGCTTTCTTT,CASSVQVNTEAFF
-,-,TRBV5-6,TRBJ2-7,TGTGCCAGCAGCTTCGGCATTTCCTACGAGCAGTACTTC,CASSFGISYEQYF
-,-,TRBV7-3,TRBJ1-3,TGTGCCAGCAGCTTAAATCAGGGGCCGAGCTCTGGAAACACCATATATTTT,CASSLNQGPSSGNTIYF
-,many,TRBV4-2,TRBJ1-1,TGTGCCAGCAGCCCCATTCGCGGGCAGACGAACACTGAAGCTTTCTTT,CASSPIRGQTNTEAFF
-,few,TRBV27,TRBJ1-5,TGTGCCAGCAGTCCCATAGATCAGAATCAGCCCCAGCATTTT,CASSPIDQNQPQHF
-,-,TRBV24-1,TRBJ2-5,TGTGCCACCAGTGGGGGCCCAATGGAGACCCAGTACTTC,CATSGGPMETQYF
-,-,TRBV27,TRBJ2-7,TGTGCCAGCTATGGCGGGGTGAAGCAGTACTTC,CASYGGVKQYF
TRBD2,many,TRBV11-2,TRBJ2-1,TGTGCCAGCAGCTTAGCGGCGGGAGCTTGGAATGAGCAGTTCTTC,CASSLAAGAWNEQFF
-,few,TRBV4-3,TRBJ2-2,TGCGCCAGCAGCCAAGAATGGGGCACCGGGGAGCTGTTTTTT,CASSQEWGTGELFF
-,-,TRBV15,TRBJ2-3,TGTGCCACCAGCAGAAGTGCCATTCGTACAGATACGCAGTATTTT,CATSRSAIRTDTQYF
-,few,TRBV20-1,TRBJ2-5,TGCAGTGCTAGCCCCTTCTCGGGGGCACAAGAGACCCAGTACTTC,CSASPFSGAQETQYF
-,few,TRBV7-9,TRBJ2-3,TGTGCCAGCAGCCCCACTTCCCGGGGTGGAGATACGCAGTATTTT,CASSPTSRGGDTQYF
-,few,TRBV5-1,TRBJ1-2,TGCGCCAGCAGCTTGCCGGACATTAGCTATGGCTACACCTTC,CASSLPDISYGYTF
-,many,TRBV5-1,TRBJ2-3,TGCGCCAGCAGCTTGGCGGAGAGGGGATGGAGCACAGATACGCAGTATTTT,CASSLAERGWSTDTQYF
-,-,TRBV5-1,TRBJ1-1,TGCGCCAGCAGCGGCGGCAGGATGAACACTGAAGCTTTCTTT,CASSGGRMNTEAFF
-,many,TRBV28,TRBJ1-5,TGTGCCAGCAGTCCATCTCAGTTAACCCAGCATTTT,CASSPSQLTQHF
-,-,TRBV10-3,TRBJ2-1,TGTGCGACCCTAGGGGGACGAGAGTCCTACAATGAGCAGTTCTTC,CATLGGRESYNEQFF
-,-,TRBV24-1,TRBJ1-1,TGTGCCACCAGTGATGCGGGTTTTGGTGAAGCTTTCTTT,CATSDAGFGEAFF
TRBD2,few,TRBV5-1,TRBJ2-7,TGCGCCAGCAGCTTGGGTCCAGCGGGAGATTACGAGCAGTACTTC,CASSLGPAGDYEQYF
-,many,TRBV29-1,TRBJ1-5,TGCAGCGTCCGGGAACATGTCGATCAGCCCCAGCATTTT,CSVREHVDQPQHF
-,-,TRBV5-1,TRBJ2-3,TGCGCCAGCAGCGTGATTAGCACAGATACGCAGTATTTT,CASSVISTDTQYF
-,few,TRBV5-1,TRBJ2-3,TGCGCCAGCAGCTGGGGAGTACGGCAACCAACAGATACGCAGTATTTT,CASSWGVRQPTDTQYF
TRBD1,-,TRBV28,TRBJ2-7,TGTGCCAGCAGCGCTTACAGGGGGTACGAGCAGTACTTC,CASSAYRGYEQYF
-,few,TRBV2,TRBJ2-7,TGTGCCAGCAGTGACCCCAGCGGCTACGAGCAGTACTTC,CASSDPSGYEQYF
-,many,TRBV7-9,TRBJ2-2,TGTGCCAGCAGCCCGGGACGGATCGCGAACACCGGGGAGCTGTTTTTT,CASSPGRIANTGELFF